This T cell receptor beta chain was retrieved from a study of PD-1 blockade in classical Hodgkin lymphoma. Regarding the study as a whole: TCR diversity at baseline was reported to be reduced in newly diagnosed patients relative to healthy donors. The origin of the repertoire differences remains undefined, with disease activity or prior therapy as possible causes.

Turning to this clone: The antigen is undetermined.

Relapse after autologous stem cell transplantation occurred in every patient, and brentuximab vedotin exposure varied. Classifying best responses yielded complete response, partial response or progressive disease. Only in-frame clones appear in the TCRdb table, and some are missing; sequencing was by immunoSEQ multiplex PCR. The table lists some 100,000 clones, 85% to 90% of them singletons. V lost 5 bases, J lost 0 bases, and 8 bases lay in between. Per germline, CDR1 MGHDK and CDR2 SYGVNS. The CDR3 runs 14 residues. J is TRBJ1-5 and V is TRBV25-1; no reliable D call. The specimen comprised peripheral blood mononuclear cells (PBMCs), sampled before the second cycle of nivolumab. The clonotype originates from a human donor with classical Hodgkin lymphoma. This CDR3 reads CASSTQSSNQPQHF. CDR3 DNA: TGTGCCAGCAGTACTCAGAGTAGCAATCAGCCCCAGCATTTT.